This TCR beta chain was obtained from a study of blood T cells in healthy people across ages. Broader study findings: Estimated diversity that came from one million T cells was considered an underestimate.

J was trimmed by 5 bases and V by 5 bases; bases with no gene match: 5. The CDR3 is 15 residues long. The germline gives CDR1 ENHRY, CDR2 SYGVKD. The second PCR ran about 6 to 12 cycles with a sample-barcoded 5' primer and J-beta primers. Each TCR beta cDNA got a 12-nucleotide random molecular identifier. Via MiXCR, TCRdb re-called the 5' RACE reads, giving one row per CDR3 protein. The repertoire holds roughly 560,000 distinct CDR3 sequences, with under 30% as singletons. Points on this clonotype: As yet, its antigen is unknown.

The data were also submitted as part of a second study, on T cells of mothers and their children. According to that study: In unrelated and related pairs, TCR recombination output is shaped in a similar way by thymic selection. An overlap that was slightly higher, though non-significant, was seen in related mother-child pairs versus unrelated pairs.

Specimen: blood. This clonotype was obtained from a boy aged 5-17 years in good health. The J gene is TRBJ1-5, the V gene TRBV10-3; 11 bases are shared with TRBD1. CDR3 in DNA: TGTGCCATCAGTCCCGGGACAGGGGGATATCAGCCCCAGCATTTT. Translation gives CAISPGTGGYQPQHF.